A single sample is the source of the 7 T cell receptor beta chains below, sequenced in a study of glioma-infiltrating T cells listed by TCRdb under 2016. Instrument used: Illumina MiSeq. The iRepertoire nested amplicon-rescue multiplex PCR (arm-PCR) platform was used to amplify TCR alpha and beta CDR3 regions from RNA. TCRdb itself trimmed the public reads at Q25 with fastp, ran MiXCR and retained productive beta chains. Each record represents a unique CDR3 protein, reported with the most common genes and DNA among its rows. Present in this sample are tens of thousands of distinct CDR3 sequences, 20% to 25% of which were seen just once. Over 5% of the sample is taken by the ten largest. Input material: glioma tissue, nonneoplastic brain tissue, or PBMCs (not recorded which). The receptors were sampled from a human donor with low-grade glioma or glioblastoma, undergoing nonglioma brain surgery, or in good health (not recorded which).

This clonotype was counted at least ten times. V usage is TRBV18 and J usage is TRBJ2-1; 9 bases are a match to TRBD1. Germline-derived CDR1 and CDR2 are KGHSH and LQKENI. V lost 4 bases to trimming and J lost 8 bases; unmatched junction nucleotides: 6. The CDR3 runs to 14 residues. This CDR3 reads CASSRRDRADEQFF. CDR3 bases: TGTGCCAGCTCACGCCGGGACAGGGCTGATGAGCAGTTCTTC.

As to this clonotype: This sequence may be a read error, since a much larger clone differs from it by one base. The chain couples TRBV7-9 to TRBJ2-5, with TRBD2 as a possible D gene (6 bases). CDR3 length: 15 amino acids. Germline CDR1 reads SEHNR; CDR2 reads FQNEAQ (reference sequence). Written as DNA, the CDR3 is TGTGCCAGCAGCTTAGTCGGAGGGCTGCAAGAGACCCATTACTTC. It yields the protein CASSLVGGLQETHYF.

As concerns this clonotype: This may be a read error: a much more frequent sequence differs by one nucleotide. The chain links TRBV28 to TRBJ1-5; the D is unclear. Between the trimmed V and J ends, which lost 6 bases and 2 bases, there was a span of 17 bases. CDR1 and CDR2 from the germline V gene are MDHEN and SYDVKM. The CDR3 spans 16 residues. Here the CDR3 reads CASSLVGGRGNQPQHF. As DNA, the CDR3 is TGTGCCAGCAGCTTAGTAGGAGGGAGAGGCAATCAGCCCCAGCATTTT.

J is TRBJ2-7 and V is TRBV5-1; TRBD1 agrees at 10 bases. This CDR3 has 14 residues. Germline V lookup: CDR1 SGHRS, CDR2 YFSETQ. V dropped 4 bases and J dropped 4; count of bases not matched to a gene: 5. The CDR3 region is CASSAGTGAYEQYF. CDR3 bases: TGCGCCAGCAGCGCCGGGACAGGGGCATACGAGCAGTACTTC.

The chain has TRBV20-1 and TRBJ2-5; D gene uncertain. The germline CDR1 and CDR2 sequences are DFQATT and SNEGSKA (reference sequence). There are 14 residues in the CDR3. Trimming shortened V by 3 bases and J by 1 base, and 12 bases separated the two germline ends. CDR3 loop: CSASASSVQETQYF. The CDR3 DNA reads as TGCAGTGCTAGTGCCAGCAGCGTCCAAGAGACCCAGTACTTC.

This clonotype occurred many times. V gene TRBV20-1 combines with J gene TRBJ2-5; 13 bases are shared with TRBD2. After removal of 0 bases from V and 2 bases from J, the junction contained 3 bases not matched to a gene. The CDR3 extends over 16 amino acids. Germline assignment: CDR1 DFQATT and CDR2 SNEGSKA (reference sequence). CDR3 protein: CSAREGLAGKQETQYF. CDR3 in DNA: TGCAGTGCTAGAGAGGGACTAGCGGGGAAGCAAGAGACCCAGTACTTC.

V is TRBV12-3 or TRBV12-4 and J is TRBJ1-1; D unresolved. The CDR3 is 14 amino acids. The V gene lost 5 bases and the J gene lost 3 bases, with 13 bases spanning the gap. This CDR3 is CASSRTPADTEAFF. The CDR3 coding sequence is TGTGCCAGCAGTAGGACCCCTGCGGACACTGAAGCTTTCTTT.